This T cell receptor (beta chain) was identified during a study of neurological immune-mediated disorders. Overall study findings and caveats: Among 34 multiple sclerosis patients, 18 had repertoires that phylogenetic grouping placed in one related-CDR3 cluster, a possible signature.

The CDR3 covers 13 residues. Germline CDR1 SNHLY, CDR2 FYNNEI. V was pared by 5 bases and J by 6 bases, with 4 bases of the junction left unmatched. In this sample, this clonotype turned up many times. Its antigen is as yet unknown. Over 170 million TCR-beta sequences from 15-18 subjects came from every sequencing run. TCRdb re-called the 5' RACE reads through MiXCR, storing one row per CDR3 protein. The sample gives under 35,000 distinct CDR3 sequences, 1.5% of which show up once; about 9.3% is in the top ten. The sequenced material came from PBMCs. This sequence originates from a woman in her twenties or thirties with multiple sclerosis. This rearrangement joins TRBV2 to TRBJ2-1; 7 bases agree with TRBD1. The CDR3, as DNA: TGTGCCAGCAGTCGGGACAGTCTCAATGAGCAGTTCTTC. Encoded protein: CASSRDSLNEQFF.